This T cell receptor beta chain emerged from a study of blood T cell repertoires in COVID-19. How the authors handled the data: The assay estimated nucleated cells by amplifying reference gene primers. The protocol was immunoSEQ multiplex PCR, while the TCRdb copy is restricted to in-frame clones and leaves out a portion. Clone size and the V and J calls come from that table; the DNA yielded D and trimming. The sample contains 180,000 or so clones, 80% to 90% of which appear only once. Germline trimming cut 5 bases from V and 6 bases from J; bases unmatched to any gene: 9. The CDR3 is 14 amino acids. Germline lookup yields CDR1 SGHTA and CDR2 FQGNSA.

This TCR derives from a human donor with active or convalescent COVID-19. The donor label of this sample is uncertain. The V call is TRBV7-2, the J call TRBJ2-5; 7 nucleotides align to TRBD2. Input material: peripheral blood. The CDR3 sequence is CASSPREVRQTQYF. CDR3 bases: TGTGCCAGCAGCCCTCGGGAGGTGAGGCAGACCCAGTACTTC.